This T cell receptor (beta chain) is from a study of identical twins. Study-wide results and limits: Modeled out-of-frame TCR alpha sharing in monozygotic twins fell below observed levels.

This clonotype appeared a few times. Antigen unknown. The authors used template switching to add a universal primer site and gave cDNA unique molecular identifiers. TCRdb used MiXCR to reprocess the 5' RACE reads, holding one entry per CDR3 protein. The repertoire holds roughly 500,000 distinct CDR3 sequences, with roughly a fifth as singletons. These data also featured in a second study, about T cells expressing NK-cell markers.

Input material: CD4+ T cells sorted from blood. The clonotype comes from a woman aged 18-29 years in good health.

The CDR3 sequence: CAITAAGSYNEQFF. The CDR3 DNA reads as TGTGCCATCACGGCGGCGGGGAGCTACAATGAGCAGTTCTTC. The chain combines TRBV10-3 with TRBJ2-1; possibly TRBD2 for D (6 bases). Germline V gene lookup returns CDR1 ENHRY and CDR2 SYGVKD. V lost 7 bases to trimming and J lost 3 bases, with 13 bases between them. The CDR3 runs to 14 residues.